Below, one T cell receptor beta chain is given with its context. The entry originates in a study of blood T cell repertoires in COVID-19. Overall study context: The United States, Italy and Spain provided the acute and convalescent COVID-19 samples. Sample material is recorded as cDNA or gDNA derived from T cells, B-cell-depleted T cells, or PBMCs.

This CDR3 region has 14 residues. The V gene's germline CDR1 is SGHTA and CDR2 FQGNSA. Trimming shortened V by 4 bases and J by 2 bases, and 11 bases separated the two germline ends. Authors' processing steps: Estimation of nucleated cell counts relied on the amplification of reference gene primers. Some clones are missing from TCRdb's copy, which holds only in-frame ones; the method was immunoSEQ multiplex PCR. The V and J calls and clone size come from that table; D and trimming were worked out from the DNA. Of approximately 150,000 clones in the sample, approximately 78% were seen once. This receptor was obtained from a human donor with acute or convalescent COVID-19. The donor label of this sample is uncertain. The sample consisted of peripheral blood. The genes are TRBV7-2 and TRBJ1-1, with a weak D call TRBD1 (5 bases). CDR3 sequence: CASSWGHSNTEAFF. Here the CDR3 DNA reads TGTGCCAGCAGCTGGGGCCACTCCAACACTGAAGCTTTCTTT.